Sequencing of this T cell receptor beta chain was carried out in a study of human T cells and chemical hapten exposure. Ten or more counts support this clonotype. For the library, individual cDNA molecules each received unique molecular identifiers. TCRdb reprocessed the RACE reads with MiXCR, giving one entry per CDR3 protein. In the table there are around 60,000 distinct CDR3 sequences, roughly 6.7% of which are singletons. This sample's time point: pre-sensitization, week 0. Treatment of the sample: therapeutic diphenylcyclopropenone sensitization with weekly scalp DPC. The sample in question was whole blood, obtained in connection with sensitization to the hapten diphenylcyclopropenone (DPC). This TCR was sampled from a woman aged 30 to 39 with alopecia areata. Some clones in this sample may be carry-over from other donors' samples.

The CDR3 loop is CSAGTGATDTQYF. CDR3 sequence (DNA): TGCAGTGCGGGCACAGGGGCAACAGATACGCAGTATTTT. The V gene is TRBV20-1, the J gene TRBJ2-3, with 7 bases that match TRBD1. With V trimmed by 6 bases and J by 3 bases, 6 bases remained unmatched. Germline V gene data show CDR1 as DFQATT and CDR2 as SNEGSKA (reference sequence). The CDR3 runs to 13 residues.